This entry lists 13 T cell receptor beta chains sequenced from one sample in a study of T cell responses to AZD1222 COVID-19 vaccine. The repertoire was sequenced with immunoSEQ multiplex PCR; TCRdb's copy has only in-frame clones and lacks some. The sample has 100,000 or so clones; 88% are singletons. Sequenced here: peripheral blood, sampled on day 0 of AZD1222 vaccination. The source is an adult in good health.

This chain joins TRBV18 and TRBJ2-1; possible D gene TRBD1, 5 bases. There are 13 residues in the CDR3. V was cut by 6 bases and J by 8 bases, with 14 bases left in between. In germline, CDR1 is KGHSH, CDR2 LQKENI. The CDR3 loop reads CASSSGSRDEQFF. Written as DNA, the CDR3 is TGTGCCAGCTCGTCAGGGTCGCGCGATGAGCAGTTCTTC.

The DNA for the CDR3 is TGTGCCAGCAGTTATAGGGAGATCCATGGGAACACTGAAGCTTTCTTT. It codes for CASSYREIHGNTEAFF. V and J are TRBV6-5 and TRBJ1-1, with D uncertain. V lost 3 bases to trimming and J lost 1 base, with 15 bases between them. CDR3 length: 16 amino acids. The germline CDR1 and CDR2 sequences are MNHEY and SVGAGI.

The table lists this clone with a few counts. J is TRBJ1-5 and V is TRBV3-1 (or the pseudogene TRBV3-2), with D uncertain. From germline, CDR1 is LGHDT and CDR2 YNNKEL (reference sequence). This CDR3 is 15 amino acids long. V lost 0 bases to trimming and J lost 3 bases, with 9 bases between them. The CDR3 nucleotides are TGTGCCAGCAGCCAAGATATGGGTTACAATCAGCCCCAGCATTTT. The encoded protein is CASSQDMGYNQPQHF.

This chain uses TRBV5-1 with TRBJ2-3, with D possibly being TRBD1 (6 bases). Deletions cut 3 bases from V and 3 bases from J, with 14 bases between. In germline, CDR1 is SGHRS, CDR2 YFSETQ. This CDR3 region has 15 residues. The CDR3 nucleotides read TGCGCCAGCAGCTGGCGGACAGACCCGACAGATACGCAGTATTTT. Translation: CASSWRTDPTDTQYF.

This rearrangement joins TRBV2 to TRBJ2-1, with TRBD1 matching over 10 bases. Per germline, CDR1 SNHLY and CDR2 FYNNEI. The CDR3 runs 15 residues. V was pared by 5 bases and J by 8 bases, with 9 bases of the junction left unmatched. CDR3 loop: CASSQDRGGGYEQFF. The CDR3 region has the DNA TGTGCCAGCAGTCAGGACAGGGGGGGTGGCTATGAGCAGTTCTTC.

This sequence joins TRBV5-1 and TRBJ2-3; D is perhaps TRBD2 (6 bases). Looked up from germline, CDR1 is SGHRS and CDR2 is YFSETQ. This CDR3 has 15 amino acids. V lost 4 bases, J lost 0 bases, and 12 bases lay in between. The CDR3 loop reads CASSARGDSTDTQYF. In nucleotides, the CDR3 is TGCGCCAGCAGCGCGCGCGGGGACAGCACAGATACGCAGTATTTT. Together with reference TRBV5-1 and TRBJ2-3, the CDR3 gives the full variable domain: KAGVTQTPRYLIKTRGQQVTLSCSPISGHRSVSWYQQTPGQGLQFLFEYFSETQRNKGNFPGRFSGRQFSNSRSEMNVSTLELGDSALYLCASSARGDSTDTQYFGPGTRLTVL.

This sequence joins TRBV5-1 and TRBJ1-2; D is perhaps TRBD1 (5 bases). Germline CDR1 and CDR2: SGHRS and YFSETQ. The ends were cut back, 0 bases at V and 7 bases at J, with 10 bases in the middle. This CDR3 has 13 amino acids. CDR3 loop: CASSLAGEGGYTF. CDR3 nucleotide sequence: TGCGCCAGCAGCTTGGCGGGGGAGGGTGGCTACACCTTC.

The V gene is TRBV28, the J gene TRBJ2-2, with TRBD2 matching over 15 bases. V shed 4 bases, J shed 5 bases, and the junction held 5 bases outside the gene matches. The CDR3 spans 17 residues. Germline lookup yields CDR1 MDHEN and CDR2 SYDVKM. CDR3 loop: CASSSGLAGGRTGELFF. The CDR3 nucleotides read TGTGCCAGCAGTTCCGGACTAGCGGGAGGGCGGACCGGGGAGCTGTTTTTT.

The rearrangement uses TRBV19 and TRBJ1-1; no reliable D call. V lost 3 bases to trimming and J lost 1 base, with 12 bases between them. The CDR3 runs to 15 residues. Germline lookup yields CDR1 LNHDA and CDR2 SQIVND (reference sequence). CDR3 sequence reads: CASSIDGLPNTEAFF. The CDR3, as DNA: TGTGCCAGTAGTATTGACGGCCTACCGAACACTGAAGCTTTCTTT.

This rearrangement joins TRBV15 to TRBJ1-6, with D possibly being TRBD1 (6 bases). Trimming left V 1 base short and J 5 bases short, with 24 bases between. The V gene's germline CDR1 is LNHNV and CDR2 YYDKDF (reference sequence). The CDR3 has 20 residues. CDR3 sequence reads: CATSRGTARFLVDNNSPLHF. In DNA, the CDR3 is TGTGCCACCAGCAGAGGGACAGCCCGCTTTTTGGTGGACAATAATTCACCCCTCCACTTT.

The genes are TRBV4-3 and TRBJ1-5; 9 bases match TRBD1. The CDR3 totals 15 residues. Germline CDR1 is LGHNA and CDR2 is YSLEER. With 0 bases clipped from V and 10 bases from J, the junction kept 7 bases outside the gene matches. The DNA for the CDR3 is TGCGCCAGCAGCCAAGATTCGACAGGGGGGGCTCCCCAGCATTTT. It yields the protein CASSQDSTGGAPQHF.

This chain uses TRBV19 with TRBJ2-7, with 9 bases lining up with TRBD1. J lost 7 bases, V lost 5 bases, and 6 bases had no gene match. The CDR3 spans 13 residues. Germline assignment: CDR1 LNHDA and CDR2 SQIVND (reference sequence). DNA for the CDR3: TGTGCCAGTAGTCGGACAGGGGTGAGTGAGCAGTACTTC. Its translation is CASSRTGVSEQYF.

The V call is TRBV7-9, the J call TRBJ1-5, with TRBD1 matching 7 bases. Germline loops: CDR1 SEHNR, CDR2 FQNEAQ (reference sequence). The CDR3 is 14 residues long. V dropped 3 bases and J dropped 4; count of bases not matched to a gene: 3. The chain's CDR3 is CASSLTGLNQPQHF. Here the CDR3 DNA reads TGTGCCAGCAGCTTGACAGGGTTAAATCAGCCCCAGCATTTT.